This TCR beta chain was profiled in a study of Graves' ophthalmopathy and Graves' hyperthyroidism. This clonotype was found many times. Its target is not known. V was pared by 0 bases and J by 6 bases, with 14 bases between. This CDR3 region has 16 residues. Looked up from germline, CDR1 is LGHNA and CDR2 is YSLEER. Overall study findings and caveats: With 65% to 71% sensitivity and roughly 72% specificity, the model predicted ophthalmopathy progression.

Newly diagnosed, the hyperthyroidism patients had under 2 months' duration and were aged 18 to 65. Diagnosis used clinical symptoms, serum thyroxine, TRAb, thyroid ultrasound and orbital computed tomography. TCR beta CDR3 amplification used RNA transcripts. Scientists carried out first-round RT-PCR using HTBI primers and then a second-round multiplex PCR. MiXCR, applied by TCRdb to the multiplex PCR reads, yields one record per CDR3 protein. The top ten hold roughly 2.6% of the sample, which has 300,000 to 400,000 distinct CDR3 sequences, approximately 18% seen once. This chain uses TRBV4-3 with TRBJ2-2; D is perhaps TRBD1 (6 bases). The sequenced material came from peripheral blood. This TCR came from an adult woman with stable Graves' hyperthyroidism. CDR3 sequence reads: CASSQDSGARAGELFF. The CDR3 DNA is TGCGCCAGCAGCCAAGATTCAGGGGCTCGGGCCGGGGAGCTGTTTTTT.